This T cell receptor (beta chain) was captured by sequencing in a study of blood T cell repertoires in COVID-19. In its sample, this clone was seen once. Germline trimming cut 0 bases from V and 5 bases from J; bases unmatched to any gene: 10. CDR1 and CDR2 (germline): LGHNA, YSLEER. The CDR3 has 17 residues. Original processing methods: It was from reference gene primer amplification that nucleated cell counts were estimated. Sequenced by immunoSEQ multiplex PCR; TCRdb stores in-frame clones only, minus some. The DNA was the basis for D and trimming; V, J and clone size are from that table. The profile covers some 250,000 clones, with approximately 91% appearing a single time and roughly 0.8% taken by the ten largest.

Specimen: peripheral blood. The chain combines TRBV4-3 with TRBJ2-1, with TRBD2 identical over 7 bases. The origin of this receptor is a woman aged 30 to 39 with acute or convalescent COVID-19. This chain's CDR3 is CASSQEWAGVRDNEQFF. The CDR3 DNA reads TGCGCCAGCAGCCAAGAGTGGGCGGGAGTGCGGGACAATGAGCAGTTCTTC.